This section outlines one T cell receptor (beta chain) sequence together with its context. Its antigen is unidentified. TCRdb called the reads again in MiXCR, with one record for every CDR3 protein. The profile shows approximately 730,000 distinct CDR3 sequences, 25% to 35% of them singletons. This specimen comes from a study of T cell repertoires in cytomegalovirus infection. The overall study: From public TCR beta signatures came an indication of both CMV infection and matching HLA type. Study-wide points: The ex vivo response showed dominance by HLA-C-restricted CMV-specific TCR beta clonotypes.

CDR1 is SGHDT and CDR2 is YYEEEE in the germline V gene. This CDR3 is 14 amino acids long. The ends were cut back, 1 base at V and 0 bases at J, with 5 bases in the middle. This sequence joins TRBV5-6 and TRBJ1-5; D not certain. The sequence came from a human donor in good health (CMV status not recorded). Some clones in this sample may be carry-over from other donors' samples. This material consisted of cultured CD8+ T cells from PBMCs, taken from culture after CMV antigen stimulation. This chain's CDR3 is CASSLWNSNQPQHF. The CDR3 bases are TGTGCCAGCAGCTTGTGGAATAGCAATCAGCCCCAGCATTTT.